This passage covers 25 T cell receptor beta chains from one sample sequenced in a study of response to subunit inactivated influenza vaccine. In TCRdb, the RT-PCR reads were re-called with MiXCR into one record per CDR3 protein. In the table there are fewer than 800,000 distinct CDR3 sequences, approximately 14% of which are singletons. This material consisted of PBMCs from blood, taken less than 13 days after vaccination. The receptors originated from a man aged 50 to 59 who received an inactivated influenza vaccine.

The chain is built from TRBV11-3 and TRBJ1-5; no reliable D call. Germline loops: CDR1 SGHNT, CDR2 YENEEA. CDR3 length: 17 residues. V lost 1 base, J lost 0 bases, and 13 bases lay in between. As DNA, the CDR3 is TGTGCCAGCAGCTTAGTCGCCCAAGGGTGTAGCAATCAGCCCCAGCATTTT. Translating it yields CASSLVAQGCSNQPQHF.

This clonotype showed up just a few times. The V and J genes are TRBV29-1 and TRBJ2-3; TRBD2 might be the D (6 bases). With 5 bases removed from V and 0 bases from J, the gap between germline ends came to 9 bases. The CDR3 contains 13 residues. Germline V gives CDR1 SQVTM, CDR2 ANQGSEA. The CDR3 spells CSVLEGSTDTQYF. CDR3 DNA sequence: TGCAGCGTTCTGGAGGGGAGCACAGATACGCAGTATTTT.

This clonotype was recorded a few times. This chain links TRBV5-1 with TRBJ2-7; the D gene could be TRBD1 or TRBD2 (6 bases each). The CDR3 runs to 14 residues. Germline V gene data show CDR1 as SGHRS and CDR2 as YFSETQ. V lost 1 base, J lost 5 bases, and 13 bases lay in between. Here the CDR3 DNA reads TGCGCCAGCAGCTTGTCGGGGGCATTGGACGAGCAGTACTTC. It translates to CASSLSGALDEQYF.

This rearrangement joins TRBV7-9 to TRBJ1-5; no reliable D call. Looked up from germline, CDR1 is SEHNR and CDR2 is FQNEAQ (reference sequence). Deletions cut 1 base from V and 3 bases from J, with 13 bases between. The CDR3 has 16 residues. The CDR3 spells CASSLVSGEDNQPQHF. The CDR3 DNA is TGTGCCAGCAGCTTAGTATCTGGGGAGGACAATCAGCCCCAGCATTTT.

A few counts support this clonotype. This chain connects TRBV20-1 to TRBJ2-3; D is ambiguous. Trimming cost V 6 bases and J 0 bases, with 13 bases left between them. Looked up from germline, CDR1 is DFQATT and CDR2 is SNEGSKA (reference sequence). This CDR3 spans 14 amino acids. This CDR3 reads CSANDVASTDTQYF. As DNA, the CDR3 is TGCAGTGCCAACGACGTAGCCAGCACAGATACGCAGTATTTT.

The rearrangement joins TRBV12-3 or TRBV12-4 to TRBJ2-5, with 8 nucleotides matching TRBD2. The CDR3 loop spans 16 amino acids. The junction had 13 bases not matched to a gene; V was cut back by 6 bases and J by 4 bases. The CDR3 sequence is CASSPASGGQGETQYF. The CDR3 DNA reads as TGTGCCAGCAGCCCGGCGAGCGGGGGCCAGGGAGAGACCCAGTACTTC.

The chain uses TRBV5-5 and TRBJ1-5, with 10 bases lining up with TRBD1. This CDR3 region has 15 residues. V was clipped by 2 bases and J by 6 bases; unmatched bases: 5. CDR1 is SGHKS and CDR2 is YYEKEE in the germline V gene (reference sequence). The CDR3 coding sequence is TGTGCCAGCAGCTTTTGGGGACAGGGGAGTCAGCCCCAGCATTTT. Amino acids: CASSFWGQGSQPQHF.

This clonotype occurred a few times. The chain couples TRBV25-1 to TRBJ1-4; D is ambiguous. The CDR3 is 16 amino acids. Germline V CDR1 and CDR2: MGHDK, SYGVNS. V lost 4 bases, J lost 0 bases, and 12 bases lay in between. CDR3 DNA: TGTGCCAGCAGTGTGTTTGGGGAAACAACTAATGAAAAACTGTTTTTT. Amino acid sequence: CASSVFGETTNEKLFF. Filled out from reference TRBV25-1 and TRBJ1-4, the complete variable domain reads EADIYQTPRYLVIGTGKKITLECSQTMGHDKMYWYQQDPGMELHLIHYSYGVNSTEKGDLSSESTVSRIRTEHFPLTLESARPSHTSQYLCASSVFGETTNEKLFFGSGTQLSVL.

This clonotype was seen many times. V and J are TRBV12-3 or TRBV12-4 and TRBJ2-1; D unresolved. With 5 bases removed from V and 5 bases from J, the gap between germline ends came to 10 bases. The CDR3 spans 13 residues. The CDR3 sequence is CASSQRPDNEQFF. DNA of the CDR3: TGTGCCAGCAGTCAACGACCCGACAATGAGCAGTTCTTC.

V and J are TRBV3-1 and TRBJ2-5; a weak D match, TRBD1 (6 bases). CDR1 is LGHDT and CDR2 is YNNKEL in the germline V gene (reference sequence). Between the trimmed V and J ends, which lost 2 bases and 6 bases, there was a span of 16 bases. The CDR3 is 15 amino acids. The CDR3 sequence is CASSQKGDPLKTQYF. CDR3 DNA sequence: TGTGCCAGCAGCCAAAAGGGGGACCCATTAAAGACCCAGTACTTC.

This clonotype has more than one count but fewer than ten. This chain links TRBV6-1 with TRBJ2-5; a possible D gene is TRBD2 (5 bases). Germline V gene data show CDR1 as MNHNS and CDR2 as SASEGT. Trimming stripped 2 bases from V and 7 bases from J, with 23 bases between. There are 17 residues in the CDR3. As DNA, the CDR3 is TGTGCCAGCAGTGAATCGGGGAACGGCTTGTGGGGTGCGACCCAGTACTTC. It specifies CASSESGNGLWGATQYF.

CDR3 amino acids: CASSLDSLGEKLFF. The CDR3 nucleotides read TGTGCCAGCAGTTTGGACAGTTTAGGCGAAAAACTGTTTTTT. This chain connects TRBV27 to TRBJ1-4, with D perhaps TRBD1 (6 bases). The CDR3 extends over 14 amino acids. Germline V gene sequence: CDR1 MNHEY, CDR2 SMNVEV (reference sequence). V was clipped by 3 bases and J by 8 bases, with 13 bases between them.

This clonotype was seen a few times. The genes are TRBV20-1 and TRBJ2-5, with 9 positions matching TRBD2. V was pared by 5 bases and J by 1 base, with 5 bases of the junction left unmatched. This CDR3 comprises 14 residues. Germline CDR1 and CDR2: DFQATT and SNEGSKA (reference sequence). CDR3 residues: CSAALAGPQETQYF. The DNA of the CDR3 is TGCAGTGCTGCTCTAGCGGGGCCCCAAGAGACCCAGTACTTC.

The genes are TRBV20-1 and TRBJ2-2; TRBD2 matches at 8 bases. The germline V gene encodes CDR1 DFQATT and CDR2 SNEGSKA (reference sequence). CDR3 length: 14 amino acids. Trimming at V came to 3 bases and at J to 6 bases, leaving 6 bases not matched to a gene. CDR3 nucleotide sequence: TGCAGTGCTAGGGCCAGCGGGAGCCCCGGGGAGCTGTTTTTT. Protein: CSARASGSPGELFF.

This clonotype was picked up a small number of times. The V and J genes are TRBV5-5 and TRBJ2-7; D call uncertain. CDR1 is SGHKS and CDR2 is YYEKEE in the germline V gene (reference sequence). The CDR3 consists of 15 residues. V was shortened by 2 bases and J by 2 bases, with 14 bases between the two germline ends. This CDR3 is CASSFFAVSPYEQYF. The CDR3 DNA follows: TGTGCCAGCAGCTTTTTTGCAGTTTCCCCCTACGAGCAGTACTTC.

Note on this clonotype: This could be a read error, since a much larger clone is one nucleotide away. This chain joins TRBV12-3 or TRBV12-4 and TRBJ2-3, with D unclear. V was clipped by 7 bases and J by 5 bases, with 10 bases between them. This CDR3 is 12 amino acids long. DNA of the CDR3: TGTGCCAGCATTTTTATAAGAGATACGCAGTATTTT. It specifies CASIFIRDTQYF.

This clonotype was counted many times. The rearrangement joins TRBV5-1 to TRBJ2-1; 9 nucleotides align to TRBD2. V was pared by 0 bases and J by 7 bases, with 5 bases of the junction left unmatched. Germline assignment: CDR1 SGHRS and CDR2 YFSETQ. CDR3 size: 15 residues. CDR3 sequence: CASSLVTSGSNEQFF. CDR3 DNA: TGCGCCAGCAGCTTGGTGACTAGCGGTTCAAATGAGCAGTTCTTC.

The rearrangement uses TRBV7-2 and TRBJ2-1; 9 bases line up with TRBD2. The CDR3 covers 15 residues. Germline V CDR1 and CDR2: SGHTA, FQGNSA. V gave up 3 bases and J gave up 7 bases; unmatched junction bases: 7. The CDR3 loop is CASSFHSGGGNEQFF. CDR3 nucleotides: TGTGCCAGCAGCTTCCATAGCGGGGGAGGGAATGAGCAGTTCTTC.

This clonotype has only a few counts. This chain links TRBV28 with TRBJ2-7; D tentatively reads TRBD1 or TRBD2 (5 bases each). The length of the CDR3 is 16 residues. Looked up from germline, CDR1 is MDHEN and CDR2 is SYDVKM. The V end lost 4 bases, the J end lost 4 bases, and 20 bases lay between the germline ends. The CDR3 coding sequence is TGTGCCAGCAGTTCACCTACGACAGTCAGCGGTTACGAGCAGTACTTC. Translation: CASSSPTTVSGYEQYF. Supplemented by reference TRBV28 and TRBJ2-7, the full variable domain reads DVKVTQSSRYLVKRTGEKVFLECVQDMDHENMFWYRQDPGLGLRLIYFSYDVKMKEKGDIPEGYSVSREKKERFSLILESASTNQTSMYLCASSSPTTVSGYEQYFGPGTRLTVT.

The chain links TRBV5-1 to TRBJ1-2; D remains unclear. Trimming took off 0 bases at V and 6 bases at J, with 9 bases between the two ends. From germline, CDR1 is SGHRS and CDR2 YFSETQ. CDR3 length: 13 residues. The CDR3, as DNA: TGCGCCAGCAGCTTGGACAGCTTTGATGGCTACACCTTC. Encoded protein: CASSLDSFDGYTF.

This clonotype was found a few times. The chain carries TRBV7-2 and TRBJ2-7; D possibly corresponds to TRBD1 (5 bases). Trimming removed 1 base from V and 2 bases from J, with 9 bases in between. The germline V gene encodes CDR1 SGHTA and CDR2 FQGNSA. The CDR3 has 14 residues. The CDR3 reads CASSLGSGTYEQYF. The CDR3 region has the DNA TGTGCCAGCAGCTTAGGTTCAGGGACCTACGAGCAGTACTTC.

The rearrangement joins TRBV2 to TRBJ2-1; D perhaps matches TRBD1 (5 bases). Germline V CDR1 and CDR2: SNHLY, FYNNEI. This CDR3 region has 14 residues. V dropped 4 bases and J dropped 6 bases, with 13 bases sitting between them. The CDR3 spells CASSVVGRGNEQFF. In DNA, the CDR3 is TGTGCCAGCAGTGTGGTGGGAAGGGGCAATGAGCAGTTCTTC.

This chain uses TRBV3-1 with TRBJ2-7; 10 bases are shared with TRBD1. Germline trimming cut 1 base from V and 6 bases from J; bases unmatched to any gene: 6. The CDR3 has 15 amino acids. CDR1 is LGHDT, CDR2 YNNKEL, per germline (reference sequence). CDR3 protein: CASSQVPGQGIEQYF. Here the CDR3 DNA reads TGTGCCAGCAGCCAAGTACCGGGACAGGGGATCGAGCAGTACTTC.

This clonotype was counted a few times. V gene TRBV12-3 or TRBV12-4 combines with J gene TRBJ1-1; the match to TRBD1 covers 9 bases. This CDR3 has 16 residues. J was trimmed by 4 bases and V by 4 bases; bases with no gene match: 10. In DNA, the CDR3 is TGTGCCAGCAGTTCCGGCCCTGGGACAGGGAGCACTGAAGCTTTCTTT. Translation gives CASSSGPGTGSTEAFF.

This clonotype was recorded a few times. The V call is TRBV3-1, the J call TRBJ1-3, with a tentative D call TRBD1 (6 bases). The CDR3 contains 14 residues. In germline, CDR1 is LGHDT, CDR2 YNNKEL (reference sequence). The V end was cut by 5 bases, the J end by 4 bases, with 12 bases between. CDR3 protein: CASSVPGVGNTIYF. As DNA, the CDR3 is TGTGCCAGCAGCGTCCCAGGGGTCGGAAACACCATATATTTT.